This entry features one T cell receptor (beta chain) sequence. Its matching antigen is unknown. cDNA prepared by RNA extraction and subsequent reverse transcription served as the template for sequencing. Sequenced by immunoSEQ multiplex PCR; TCRdb stores in-frame clones only, minus some. The sample lists around 200,000 clones, around 63% occurring once. The sample is drawn from a study of CD8+ T cells in alopecia areata. Broader study findings: It was lesional scalp, especially alopecia totalis/universalis, that showed higher clonality than normal scalp.

Germline CDR1 SGDLS, CDR2 YYNGEE. V was shortened by 0 bases and J by 5 bases, with 17 bases between the two germline ends. The CDR3 runs 16 residues. Starting from PBMCs, sorting isolated CD4+ and CD8+ T cells. The rearrangement links TRBV9 to TRBJ1-2; D perhaps matches TRBD1 (5 bases). The sequence was collected from a human donor with alopecia areata. The sequencing used CD4+ T cells sorted from blood, collected at week 0. CDR3 DNA sequence: TGTGCCAGCAGCGTAGCAGGGCAGGTAGAGGGATATGGCTACACCTTC. Its translation: CASSVAGQVEGYGYTF.